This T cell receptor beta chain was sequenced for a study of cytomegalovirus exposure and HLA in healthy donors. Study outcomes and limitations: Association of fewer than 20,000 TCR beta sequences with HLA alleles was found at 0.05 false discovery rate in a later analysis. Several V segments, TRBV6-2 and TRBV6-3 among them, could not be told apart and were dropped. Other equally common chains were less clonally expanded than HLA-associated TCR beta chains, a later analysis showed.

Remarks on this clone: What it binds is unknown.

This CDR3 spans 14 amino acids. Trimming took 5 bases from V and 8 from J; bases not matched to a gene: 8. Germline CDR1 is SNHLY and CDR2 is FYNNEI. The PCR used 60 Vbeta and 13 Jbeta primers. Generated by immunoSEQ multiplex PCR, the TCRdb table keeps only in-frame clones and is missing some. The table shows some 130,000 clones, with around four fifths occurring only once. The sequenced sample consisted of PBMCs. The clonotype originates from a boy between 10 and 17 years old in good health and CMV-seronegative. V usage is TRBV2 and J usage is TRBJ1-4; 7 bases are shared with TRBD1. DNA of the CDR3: TGTGCCAGCAGTAACAGGGGTTTGGACGAAAAACTGTTTTTT. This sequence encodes CASSNRGLDEKLFF.